This TCR beta chain was recorded in a study of PD-1 blockade in classical Hodgkin lymphoma. About the study: Patients were given intravenous nivolumab, 3 mg/kg, every 2 weeks. Study conclusions and caveats: Factors driving the repertoire differences, possibly disease activity or prior therapy, remain undefined. At C4D1, TCR diversity had climbed significantly for CD4+ cells, though not for CD8+ cells. Lower baseline TCR diversity marked trial partial responders and progressors.

Sequenced by immunoSEQ multiplex PCR; TCRdb stores in-frame clones only, minus some. In the table there are about 60,000 clones, roughly 90% of which are singletons. Each and every patient relapsed after autologous stem cell transplantation, and patients got differing brentuximab vedotin exposure. The CDR3 has 14 amino acids. In germline, CDR1 is MDHEN, CDR2 SYDVKM. The V gene end was trimmed by 5 bases and the J gene end by 11 bases; junction bases not matched to a gene: 11. As concerns this clone: Its target is not known.

The sequences come from peripheral blood mononuclear cells (PBMCs), collected at baseline. The receptor was isolated from a human donor with classical Hodgkin lymphoma. This sequence joins TRBV28 and TRBJ2-3; TRBD2 aligns across 9 bases. The chain's CDR3 is CASSRASGVPGQYF. DNA of the CDR3: TGTGCCAGCAGTCGGGCTAGCGGGGTCCCAGGGCAGTATTTT.